The sequence of this T cell receptor beta chain was determined in a study of blood T cell repertoires in COVID-19. Study background: Samples representing acute and convalescent COVID-19 were sourced from the United States, Italy and Spain. Sources were T cells, B-cell-depleted T cells, or PBMCs; the material itself was cDNA or gDNA.

Trimming left V 0 bases short and J 6 bases short, with 3 bases between. Per germline, CDR1 SGDLS and CDR2 YYNGEE. The CDR3 extends over 12 amino acids. Methods used by the authors: Researchers report that nucleated cell counts were estimated from reference gene primer amplification. Clones were read by immunoSEQ multiplex PCR, and TCRdb kept only the in-frame ones, dropping some. D and trimming were read from the DNA, whereas the V and J calls and clone size are those reported in that table. Counted here are around 250,000 clones, around 80% occurring once; the ten biggest clones make up approximately 6%.

The V call is TRBV9, the J call TRBJ2-2; D is unresolved. Sequencing used peripheral blood. This sequence originates from a man aged 80 or over with acute or convalescent COVID-19. The CDR3 sequence is CASSVAAGELFF. The CDR3 DNA follows: TGTGCCAGCAGCGTAGCGGCCGGGGAGCTGTTTTTT.